Following are 18 T cell receptor beta chains from one sample sequenced in a study of TIL therapy for anti-PD-1-resistant metastatic lung cancer. Time point described: pre-treatment sample, taken before nivolumab and TIL therapy. This was the immunoSEQ v3 assay. This table comes from immunoSEQ multiplex PCR, and its TCRdb copy is limited to in-frame clones, with some not included. The sample lists nearly 60,000 clones, 70% to 75% occurring once. Sequenced material: blood, taken at baseline. The receptors were sampled from a person aged 30 to 80 with non-small cell lung cancer.

The chain recombines TRBV6-5 with TRBJ1-1; D gene uncertain. The CDR3 covers 15 residues. The germline V gene has CDR1 MNHEY and CDR2 SVGAGI. V shed 0 bases and J shed 7 bases, with 15 bases lying between them. Here the CDR3 reads CASSYSNPGKGEAFF. The DNA for the CDR3 is TGTGCCAGCAGTTACTCGAATCCAGGCAAGGGTGAAGCTTTCTTT.

The chain joins TRBV29-1 to TRBJ1-2, with a tentative D call TRBD1 (6 bases). V lost 4 bases, J lost 5 bases, and 17 bases lay in between. Germline V gene data show CDR1 as SQVTM and CDR2 as ANQGSEA. The CDR3 contains 14 residues. CDR3 protein: CSVVLGFQGYGYTF. The DNA of the CDR3 is TGCAGCGTTGTATTGGGCTTCCAGGGGTATGGCTACACCTTC. Full variable domain (outside the CDR3, taken from reference TRBV29-1 and TRBJ1-2): SAVISQKPSRDICQRGTSLTIQCQVDSQVTMMFWYRQQPGQSLTLIATANQGSEATYESGFVIDKFPISRPNLTFSTLTVSNMSPEDSSIYLCSVVLGFQGYGYTFGSGTRLTVV.

The chain uses TRBV29-1 and TRBJ2-7; D remains unclear. Trimming stripped 3 bases from V and 4 bases from J, with 7 bases between. Germline-derived CDR1 and CDR2 are SQVTM and ANQGSEA. This CDR3 contains 11 residues. CDR3 sequence: CSVDDVYEQYF. Here the CDR3 DNA reads TGCAGCGTTGATGATGTGTACGAGCAGTACTTC.

This clone was counted between two and nine times. V is TRBV2 and J is TRBJ1-1, with D tentatively TRBD1 (6 bases). Germline CDR1 and CDR2: SNHLY and FYNNEI. The CDR3 consists of 14 residues. The ends were cut back, 3 bases at V and 5 bases at J, with 13 bases in the middle. The chain's CDR3 is CASSEEGRGTEAFF. Written as DNA, the CDR3 is TGTGCCAGCAGTGAGGAAGGCAGGGGTACTGAAGCTTTCTTT.

CDR3 residues: CASSGLDGGLAKNIQYF. The CDR3 nucleotides read TGTGCCAGCAGTGGACTCGATGGGGGCTTAGCCAAAAACATTCAGTACTTC. The chain has TRBV25-1 and TRBJ2-4; possibly TRBD1 for D (6 bases). The CDR3 is made up of 17 amino acids. Looked up from germline, CDR1 is MGHDK and CDR2 is SYGVNS. Trimming pared 4 bases from V and 0 bases from J, leaving 16 bases between.

J is TRBJ2-5 and V is TRBV9; D ambiguous. With 4 bases removed from V and 5 bases from J, the gap between germline ends came to 18 bases. The CDR3 is 15 amino acids. Germline V CDR1 and CDR2: SGDLS, YYNGEE. The CDR3 nucleotides are TGTGCCAGCAGCCTCTCTTACATCCCCGGGGAGACCCAGTACTTC. This codes for CASSLSYIPGETQYF.

The chain has TRBV11-1 and TRBJ1-1; no clear D gene. Germline lookup yields CDR1 SGHAT and CDR2 FQDESV (reference sequence). The length of the CDR3 is 15 residues. Trimming cost V 2 bases and J 0 bases, with 10 bases left between them. The DNA of the CDR3 is TGTGCCAGCAGCTTAAGCGGCAGGATGAACACTGAAGCTTTCTTT. Protein sequence: CASSLSGRMNTEAFF.

This clone appeared once. V usage is TRBV2 and J usage is TRBJ2-1; D is perhaps TRBD1 (6 bases). With 5 bases removed from V and 6 bases from J, the gap between germline ends came to 11 bases. The CDR3 totals 13 residues. CDR1 is SNHLY, CDR2 FYNNEI, per germline. As DNA, the CDR3 is TGTGCCAGCAGTCCTCAGGGGCCCAATGAGCAGTTCTTC. Translation: CASSPQGPNEQFF.

V and J are TRBV13 and TRBJ1-1; 7 bases line up with TRBD1. This CDR3 is 14 amino acids long. Germline values: CDR1 PRHDT, CDR2 FYEKMQ (reference sequence). The V gene end was trimmed by 6 bases and the J gene end by 2 bases; junction bases not matched to a gene: 6. The CDR3 DNA reads as TGTGCCAGCAGTTCCGACAGGGTAAACACTGAAGCTTTCTTT. Translated, it gives CASSSDRVNTEAFF. The variable domain in full, completed from reference TRBV13 and TRBJ1-1, reads AAGVIQSPRHLIKEKRETATLKCYPIPRHDTVYWYQQGPGQDPQFLISFYEKMQSDKGSIPDRFSAQQFSDYHSELNMSSLELGDSALYFCASSSDRVNTEAFFGQGTRLTVV.

The genes are TRBV7-8 and TRBJ2-5, with D unresolved. CDR3 length: 13 residues. Germline V gene lookup returns CDR1 SGHVS and CDR2 FQNEAQ. V lost 5 bases, J lost 5 bases, and 12 bases lay in between. The CDR3 nucleotides read TGTGCCAGCAGCGGAGTGGGCCGGGAGACCCAGTACTTC. This translates into CASSGVGRETQYF.

This clone has only a few counts. The gene calls are TRBV5-5 and TRBJ1-2; a possible D gene is TRBD1 (5 bases). The CDR3 loop spans 13 amino acids. The V and J ends lost 2 bases and 3 bases respectively, with 8 bases between them. The V gene's germline CDR1 is SGHKS and CDR2 YYEKEE (reference sequence). This chain's CDR3 is CASSFEQDYGYTF. The CDR3 DNA sequence: TGTGCCAGCAGCTTTGAACAGGACTATGGCTACACCTTC.

The rearrangement links TRBV6-5 to TRBJ1-3; D gene uncertain. The CDR3 is 15 residues long. Per germline, CDR1 MNHEY and CDR2 SVGAGI. V lost 5 bases and J lost 3, with 14 bases in between. CDR3 in amino acids: CASSTSPLRGNTIYF. For the CDR3, the DNA is TGTGCCAGCAGTACCTCCCCTCTTCGTGGAAACACCATATATTTT.

This clone is a singleton in its sample. V is TRBV6-5 and J is TRBJ1-1; D is ambiguous. CDR3 length: 15 residues. Germline loops: CDR1 MNHEY, CDR2 SVGAGI. Trimming left V 0 bases short and J 0 bases short, with 8 bases between. The CDR3 DNA reads TGTGCCAGCAGTTACTCGCTCAGAATGAACACTGAAGCTTTCTTT. Protein: CASSYSLRMNTEAFF.

The sample holds one count of this clone. The chain combines TRBV28 with TRBJ1-4; D is unclear. The CDR3 has 14 amino acids. Deletions cut 2 bases from V and 6 bases from J, with 10 bases between. Germline-derived CDR1 and CDR2 are MDHEN and SYDVKM. In DNA, the CDR3 is TGTGCCAGCAGTTTACGGCCGGTAGATGAAAAACTGTTTTTT. Encoded protein: CASSLRPVDEKLFF.

The rearrangement links TRBV5-4 to TRBJ2-7; weak D call: TRBD2 (7 bases). CDR1 SGHNT and CDR2 YYREEE come from the germline V gene (reference sequence). Deletions cut 4 bases from V and 4 bases from J, with 18 bases between. This CDR3 contains 15 residues. The CDR3 region is CASSPTGLGGYEQYF. The CDR3 DNA sequence: TGTGCCAGCAGCCCCACAGGGTTGGGGGGGTACGAGCAGTACTTC.

The chain uses TRBV19 and TRBJ2-7; no reliable D call. CDR3 size: 13 residues. Germline CDR1 and CDR2: LNHDA and SQIVND (reference sequence). V was cut by 8 bases and J by 0 bases, with 11 bases left in between. The CDR3 here is CASSVVSSYEQYF. The CDR3 region has the DNA TGTGCCAGTTCCGTGGTTTCCTCCTACGAGCAGTACTTC.

This chain joins TRBV9 and TRBJ2-1; a possible D gene is TRBD2 (7 bases). The CDR3 totals 18 residues. V shed 0 bases and J shed 8 bases, with 24 bases lying between them. Per the germline V gene, CDR1 is SGDLS and CDR2 is YYNGEE. CDR3 residues: CASSVAVANGGRFYEQFF. Written as DNA, the CDR3 is TGTGCCAGCAGCGTAGCTGTTGCTAACGGGGGGCGATTCTATGAGCAGTTCTTC.

This clone was counted between two and nine times. V gene TRBV7-3 combines with J gene TRBJ2-3; TRBD2 is a possible D gene (5 bases). Germline CDR1 reads SGHTA; CDR2 reads FQGTGA. The V and J ends lost 3 bases and 6 bases respectively, with 16 bases between them. The CDR3 sequence is 15 residues long. CDR3 sequence reads: CASSFLASPGDTQYF. The CDR3 DNA follows: TGTGCCAGCAGCTTCCTAGCATCCCCGGGGGATACGCAGTATTTT.